One TCR beta chain is described in this entry. The antigen is unknown. Clones were sequenced by immunoSEQ multiplex PCR, and TCRdb holds only the in-frame ones, with some missing. The table lists about 590,000 clones, roughly 95% of them singletons. The CDR3 sequence is 15 residues long. V was cut by 0 bases and J by 0 bases, with 7 bases left in between. Germline CDR1 reads MNHNY; CDR2 reads SVGAGI (reference sequence). This record belongs to a study of shared clonotypes between healthy human individuals. Turning to the study itself: There were three CD4 naive, three CD4 memory, two CD8 naive and one CD8 memory plates per donor. The study, taken as a whole, reports: Sharing of clonotypes among donors was expected to vary with sequencing depth. Larger estimated richness was generally seen in naive subsets than in memory subsets.

Naive CD8 cells, CD45RO-negative and positively selected for CCR7, excluded terminally differentiated effector memory CD45RA+ cells. The study drew its donors from healthy HIV-negative adults without recent acute infections or vaccinations. The receptor's source is a woman aged 25-40 years in good health. Sequenced input: naive CD8+ T cells sorted from blood. The chain has TRBV6-6 and TRBJ2-3; no firm D call. For the CDR3, the DNA is TGTGCCAGCAGTTACTCTTGGGGAAGCACAGATACGCAGTATTTT. Translation gives CASSYSWGSTDTQYF.